This record covers a single T cell receptor beta chain. This receptor's antigen is unknown. The record has no base qualities; no much larger clone is one base away. The collaborating institutions used their own protocols to collect whole blood in K2EDTA tubes. For TCRbeta analysis, collaborators shipped samples as frozen whole blood, isolated PBMCs, or DNA extracted from either of those sample types. The immunoSEQ Assay, a bias-controlled multiplex PCR, was used to amplify TCRbeta CDR3 regions from genomic DNA. The published analysis was carried out like this. Nucleated cell counts per sample were estimated from amplification of reference gene primers within the assay. To quantify the absolute abundance of each unique TCRbeta CDR3 rearrangement, sequence reads were collapsed and filtered. For each sample, productive Simpson clonality was calculated as the square root of Simpson's diversity index across productive rearrangements. Here the immuneACCESS table is served through TCRdb, limited to in-frame sequences with V and J called. Missing clones are a known gap in these copies; in checked studies unresolved V genes cover under half, and the rest lacks a known reason. The V and J calls and clone size are taken from that table; D and trimming were inferred from the DNA. This sample has roughly 120,000 clones in its table, and just over 90% of those were observed once. The ten largest clones capture 1.5% to 2% of the sample.

The source of the sample is a study of blood T cell repertoires in COVID-19 (dated by TCRdb to about 2020). Study-level background: Samples from collaborators originated in the United States, Italy and Spain and spanned both the acute and convalescent phases of COVID-19. The material from the prospective study consisted of cDNA or gDNA derived from T cells, B-cell-depleted T cells, or PBMCs. Deeply sampled blood TCRbeta repertoires from subjects exposed to, actively infected with, or recovered from COVID-19 were included in the dataset. The repertoires were made available in a free public database intended to serve as a resource for research on the immune response to SARS-CoV-2. The samples were drawn from two sources: the first 160 participants of the ongoing ImmuneRACE study, and over 950 subjects contributed by 6 global collaborators. Sample metadata almost always included a de-identified subject ID, COVID-19 status, age in years and sex. Where available, HLA class I and class II types were taken from metadata supplied by the sample provider and were not determined by assay-based typing.

The CDR3 sequence holds 15 residues, the cysteine and phenylalanine included. Only the CDR3 portion is preserved as DNA: 45 bases, with reading frame beginning at the first base. Germline trimming amounts to 7 bases on V and 7 bases on J, with 13 as the count of junction bases outside the gene matches. Sequences MNHEY (CDR1) and SVGAGI (CDR2) are obtained from the germline V gene. The research as a whole found: How much clinical and demographic metadata was included differed by source and by participant, and the metadata was provided uncurated.

The sequenced material came from peripheral blood. The rearranged chain carries TRBV6-5 and TRBJ2-7; TRBD2 aligns with 10 central bases. This receptor was obtained from a human donor with active COVID-19. The donor label of this sample is uncertain. The CDR3 reads CASTLEAGGPGEQYF. In nucleotide form, the sequence is TGTGCCAGCACACTTGAAGCGGGGGGGCCGGGAGAGCAGTACTTC.